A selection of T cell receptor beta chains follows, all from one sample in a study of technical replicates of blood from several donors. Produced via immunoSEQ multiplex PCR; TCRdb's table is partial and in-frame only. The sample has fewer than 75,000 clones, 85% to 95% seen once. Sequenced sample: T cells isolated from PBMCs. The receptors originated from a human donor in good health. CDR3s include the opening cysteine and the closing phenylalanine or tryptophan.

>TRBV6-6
CASSWDRGGEKLFF
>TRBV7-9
CASSSNIMEGAISYEQYF
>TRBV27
CASSLRQPQHF
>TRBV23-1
CASSQFLTSGGTGVGTGELFF
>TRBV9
CASSAYLTGGNTIYF
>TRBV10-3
CAIKETEGLTEAFF
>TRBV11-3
CASSSSSTYEQYF
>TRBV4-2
CASSQGEERENTQYF
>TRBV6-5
CASLDSRGYYGYTF
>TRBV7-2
CASSLFFGLAAHGELFF
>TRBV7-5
CVRSHPRDRGQPQHF
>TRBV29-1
CSVELGTDEAFF
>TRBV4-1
CASSQKGAGGYNEQFF
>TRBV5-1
CASSSRLADTQYF
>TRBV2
CASSSGTGMQETQYF
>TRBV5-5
CASSRTGTANTGELFF
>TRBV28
CASSLFSGQGGGSRQYF
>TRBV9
CASSVGGTGTEAFF
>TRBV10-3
CAIREQDRGTYEQYF
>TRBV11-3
CASSLDPSWGGDSYEQYF
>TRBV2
CANYGGGPYEQYF
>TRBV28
CASSLGTSGSYEQYF
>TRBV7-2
CASRGVFSYEQYF
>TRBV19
CASSMRSWGLGQPQHF
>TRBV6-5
CASSRSGRVYEQYF
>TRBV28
CASRTGTDTDTQYF
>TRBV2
CASSGGTGGGNSPLHF
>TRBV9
CATSPLQTGELFF
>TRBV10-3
CATREGIGANYGYTF
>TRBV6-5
CASSYGRGRTGELFF
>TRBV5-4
CASSLNRVHEQYF
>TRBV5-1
CASSLGGITNEKLFF
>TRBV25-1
CASTGGQAYGYTF
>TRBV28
CASSGQGAAYGYTF
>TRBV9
CASSRRDRGPFSTDTQYF
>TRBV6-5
CASSSQGLFSGNTIYF
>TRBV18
CASSLLTGGEIVAFF
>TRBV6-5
CASRPTGVYTEAFF
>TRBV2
CASRPTGYMNTEAFF
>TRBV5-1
CASSQASGSSYNEQFF
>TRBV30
CAWVPSTAEYTYGYTF
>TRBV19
CASSRGKRSYNEQFF
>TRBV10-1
CASRTRDRVTKSYNSPLHF
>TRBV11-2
CASSLASGGSGYEQYF
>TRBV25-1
CASSERRPDWAGGGELFF
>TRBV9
CASSVRGNYGYTF
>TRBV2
CASSADSNSYNEQFF
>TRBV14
CASRPSGGSYEQYF
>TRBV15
CATSRDGQGFPGELFF